This T cell receptor beta chain was observed in a study of blood T cell repertoires in COVID-19. Study-wide context: Collection of acute and convalescent COVID-19 samples took place in the United States, Italy and Spain. From T cells, B-cell-depleted T cells, or PBMCs came the material, which was cDNA or gDNA.

Original processing notes: The authors estimated nucleated cell counts from reference gene primer amplification. Profiled with immunoSEQ multiplex PCR; TCRdb holds only in-frame clones, not every one. The D gene and trimming were derived from the DNA, and the V and J assignments and clone size from that table. The profile shows 150,000 to 200,000 clones, 75% to 85% of them singletons. The sample was peripheral blood. This sequence originates from a woman aged 40 to 50 with COVID-19, enrolled during active disease.

Written as DNA, the CDR3 is TGCAGCGCCGGGGTAGGGCGGGCCACCGGGGAGCTGTTTTTT. It yields the protein CSAGVGRATGELFF. The rearrangement uses TRBV29-1 and TRBJ2-2; the D gene is possibly TRBD2 (5 bases). The CDR3 length is 14 residues. Trimming took off 7 bases at V and 4 bases at J, with 16 bases between the two ends. CDR1 is SQVTM and CDR2 is ANQGSEA in the germline V gene.